This T cell receptor beta chain comes out of a study of blood T cell repertoires in COVID-19. Across the whole study: Spain, Italy and the United States supplied samples that represented acute and convalescent COVID-19. Sources were T cells, B-cell-depleted T cells, or PBMCs; the material itself was cDNA or gDNA.

In the authors' workflow: Reference gene primer amplification gave nucleated cell count estimates. Clones were read by immunoSEQ multiplex PCR, and TCRdb kept only the in-frame ones, dropping some. D and trimming come from the DNA, and the V and J calls and clone size come from that table. The sample lists about 230,000 clones; 65% to 90% were seen once. The CDR3 loop spans 14 amino acids. Germline CDR1 KGHSH, CDR2 LQKENI. V lost 3 bases and J lost 4, with 9 bases in between. In Seattle, patients joined the study during active infection and were tracked longitudinally. What was sequenced was peripheral blood. The TCR originated in a man aged 45-60 years with COVID-19, enrolled during active disease. This rearrangement joins TRBV18 to TRBJ1-4; unclear D gene. CDR3 residues: CASSPKQLNEKLFF. The CDR3 nucleotides are TGTGCCAGCTCACCTAAACAGCTTAATGAAAAACTGTTTTTT.